The 6 T cell receptor beta chains listed next were all sequenced from one sample in a study of blood T cell repertoires in COVID-19. Generated by immunoSEQ multiplex PCR, the TCRdb table keeps only in-frame clones and is missing some. The repertoire consists of some 200,000 clones, with 80% to 90% occurring once and the leading ten covering roughly 15%. Sequenced input: peripheral blood. Receptors originate from a woman in her 70s with COVID-19, enrolled during active disease.

The rearrangement uses TRBV7-8 and TRBJ1-4; D unclear. V shed 4 bases and J shed 8 bases, with 17 bases lying between them. Germline V lookup: CDR1 SGHVS, CDR2 FQNEAQ. The CDR3 runs to 15 residues. This CDR3 is CASSSKRIEVEKLFF. In nucleotides, the CDR3 is TGTGCCAGCAGCTCGAAGCGTATCGAGGTCGAAAAACTGTTTTTT.

The J gene is TRBJ2-7, the V gene TRBV27; 9 nucleotides line up with TRBD2. Germline lookup yields CDR1 MNHEY and CDR2 SMNVEV (reference sequence). V shed 6 bases and J 6 bases; nucleotides not matched to a gene: 15. The CDR3 sequence is 16 residues long. The DNA of the CDR3 is TGTGCCAGCAGATCGATAAGCGGGGGGACCTCCAGCGAGCAGTACGTC. This translates into CASRSISGGTSSEQYV.

This clone was counted only a few times. The V call is TRBV6-5, the J call TRBJ2-5, with D perhaps TRBD2 (6 bases). Per the germline V gene, CDR1 is MNHEY and CDR2 is SVGAGI. The CDR3 has 12 residues. Trimming took off 6 bases at V and 4 bases at J, with 9 bases between the two ends. Here the CDR3 DNA reads TGTGCCAGCAGCCGGGGAGGAGAGACCCAGTACTTC. Translating it yields CASSRGGETQYF.

There are a few counts of this clone. The rearrangement links TRBV15 to TRBJ2-3, with D possibly being TRBD2 (6 bases). The germline V and J ends were trimmed by 8 bases and 0 bases, with 12 bases remaining between them. CDR1 and CDR2 (germline): LNHNV, YYDKDF (reference sequence). The CDR3 is 14 residues long. Written as DNA, the CDR3 is TGTGCCACCCAGCTAGCGTATAGCACAGATACGCAGTATTTT. It encodes CATQLAYSTDTQYF.

V and J are TRBV5-5 and TRBJ1-6; 7 bases map to TRBD1. The CDR3 is 16 amino acids. The germline V gene has CDR1 SGHKS and CDR2 YYEKEE (reference sequence). V shed 0 bases, J shed 7 bases, and the junction held 7 bases outside the gene matches. The CDR3 region has the DNA TGTGCCAGCAGCTTGGACGGGGACAGACCAAATTCACCCCTCCACTTT. Its protein product is CASSLDGDRPNSPLHF.

This rearrangement joins TRBV5-1 to TRBJ2-3, with D possibly TRBD2 on 5 matching bases. The CDR3 consists of 17 residues. V was clipped by 5 bases and J by 0 bases, with 19 bases between them. Per germline, CDR1 SGHRS and CDR2 YFSETQ. The CDR3 nucleotides are TGCGCCAGCAGTTTTGAGGGCAGAACCCTTAGCACAGATACGCAGTATTTT. This codes for CASSFEGRTLSTDTQYF.